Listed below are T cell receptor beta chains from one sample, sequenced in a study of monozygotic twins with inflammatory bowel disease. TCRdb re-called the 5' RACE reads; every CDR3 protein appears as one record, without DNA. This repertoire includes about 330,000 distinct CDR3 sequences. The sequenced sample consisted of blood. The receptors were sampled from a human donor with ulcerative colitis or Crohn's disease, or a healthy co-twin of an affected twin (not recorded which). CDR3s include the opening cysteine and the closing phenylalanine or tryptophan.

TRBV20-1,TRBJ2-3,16,CSARDVQGWGTDTQYF
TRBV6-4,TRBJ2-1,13,CASKDRRGGEQFF
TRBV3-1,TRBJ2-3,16,CASSQDAGRWTDTQYF
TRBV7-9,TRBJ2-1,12,CASSLENDEQFF
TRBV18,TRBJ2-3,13,CASSLIRTDTQYF
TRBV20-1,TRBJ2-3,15,CSARDSRLGTDTQYF
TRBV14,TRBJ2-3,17,CASSRRSSGSREDTQYF
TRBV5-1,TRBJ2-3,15,CASMPRGGGVDTQYF
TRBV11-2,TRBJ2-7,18,CASSSPYTERGPSYEQYF
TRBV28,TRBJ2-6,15,CASSLGQGWANVLTF
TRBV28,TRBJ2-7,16,CASRISTRDSFYEQYF
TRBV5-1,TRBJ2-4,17,CASSLAGGPEAKNIQYF
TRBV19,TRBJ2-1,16,CASSIFPQTFYNEQFF
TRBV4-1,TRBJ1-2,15,CASSQKGQGDYGYTF
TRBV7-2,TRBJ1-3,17,CASSLAHGTSSGNTIYF
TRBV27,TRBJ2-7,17,CASSFQSGSAFSYEQYF
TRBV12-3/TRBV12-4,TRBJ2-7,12,CASSSTAYEQYF
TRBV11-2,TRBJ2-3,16,CASSTPRDYSTDTQYF
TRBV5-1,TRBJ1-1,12,CASRASNTKAFF
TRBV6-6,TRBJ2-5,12,CASSYGEVTQYF
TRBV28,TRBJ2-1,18,CASTIEKLSGRALDEQFF
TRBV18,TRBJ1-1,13,CASSLYAGTEAFF
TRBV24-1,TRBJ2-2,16,CATSDLETANTGELFF
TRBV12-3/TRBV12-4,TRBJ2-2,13,CASSLIVGGELFF
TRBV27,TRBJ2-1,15,CASSLGLAGPNEQFF
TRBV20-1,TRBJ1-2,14,CSARDPVLLDGYTF
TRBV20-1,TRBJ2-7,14,CSAQDRSSSYEQYF
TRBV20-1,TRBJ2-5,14,CSARAFVGPGTQYF
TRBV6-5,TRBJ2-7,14,CASSYSGQPYEQYF
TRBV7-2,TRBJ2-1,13,CASSLRRASEQFF